These T cell receptor beta chains were read from a single sample in a study of cytomegalovirus exposure and HLA in healthy donors. TCRdb's copy holds only in-frame clones and misses some; the assay was immunoSEQ multiplex PCR. The repertoire holds over 130,000 clones, with approximately 82% as singletons. The sample taken for sequencing was PBMCs. All receptors derive from a man under 40 in good health and CMV-seropositive. Both conserved end residues are part of each CDR3. D genes are given only for firm matches. Part of the rows lack a size; the others show once, few, many or a class for expanded clones.

j_gene	d_gene	v_gene	abundance	CDR3aa	CDR3nt
TRBJ2-7	TRBD1	TRBV11-1	-	CASSRGQASYEQYF	TGTGCCAGCAGCCGAGGACAGGCTTCCTACGAGCAGTACTTC
TRBJ2-7	-	TRBV14	-	CASSQEGSSYEQYF	TGTGCCAGCAGCCAAGAAGGGAGCTCCTACGAGCAGTACTTC
TRBJ1-2	-	TRBV6-1	-	CASSDPTRGENGYTF	TGTGCCAGCAGTGATCCCACACGGGGAGAGAATGGCTACACCTTC
TRBJ2-3	TRBD2	TRBV12-5	-	CASGLVLRGAGTDTQYF	TGTGCTAGTGGTTTGGTACTAAGGGGAGCGGGAACAGATACGCAGTATTTT
TRBJ2-3	-	TRBV19	-	CASSMSRASTDTQYF	TGTGCCAGTAGTATGAGCAGGGCTAGCACAGATACGCAGTATTTT
TRBJ2-1	-	TRBV28	-	CARPFDRPGSYNEQFF	TGTGCCAGACCATTCGACAGGCCGGGGTCCTACAATGAGCAGTTCTTC
TRBJ2-5	-	TRBV27	-	CASSSLPFTGETQYF	TGTGCCAGCAGTTCACTACCCTTTACCGGGGAGACCCAGTACTTC
TRBJ1-1	-	TRBV2	-	CASSPQGTEAFF	TGTGCCAGCAGTCCCCAGGGCACTGAAGCTTTCTTT
TRBJ1-2	-	TRBV5-1	few	CASSLAQSYGYTF	TGCGCCAGCAGCTTGGCACAGTCTTATGGCTACACCTTC
TRBJ1-1	-	TRBV28	-	CVALPEGYTEAFF	TGTGTCGCACTACCCGAGGGTTACACTGAAGCTTTCTTT
TRBJ1-2	TRBD1	TRBV28	-	CASSDGQGGGYTF	TGTGCCAGCAGCGATGGACAGGGTGGTGGCTACACCTTC
TRBJ1-2	-	TRBV27	once	CASSGMGGTNYGYTF	TGTGCCAGCAGCGGAATGGGGGGGACTAACTATGGCTACACCTTC
TRBJ1-6	-	TRBV30	-	CAWSPPGTYNSPLHF	TGTGCCTGGAGTCCCCCGGGAACCTATAATTCACCCCTCCACTTT
TRBJ1-1	TRBD1	TRBV30	-	CAWSPGRGRAEAFF	TGTGCCTGGAGTCCCGGGAGGGGGCGGGCTGAAGCTTTCTTT
TRBJ1-1	-	TRBV27	-	CASSPHRVTEAFF	TGTGCCAGCAGTCCCCACAGGGTTACTGAAGCTTTCTTT
TRBJ2-3	TRBD1	TRBV4-1	-	CASSQWTGGASTDTQYF	TGCGCCAGCAGCCAGTGGACAGGGGGCGCGAGCACAGATACGCAGTATTTT
TRBJ2-5	TRBD1	TRBV6-1	-	CASSVTGGQETQYF	TGTGCCAGCAGCGTTACAGGGGGCCAAGAGACCCAGTACTTC
TRBJ1-3	TRBD1	TRBV19	-	CASSQGDGNTIYF	TGTGCCAGTTCCCAGGGGGATGGAAACACCATATATTTT
TRBJ2-3	-	TRBV5-3	-	CARSPAGHTQYF	TGTGCCAGAAGCCCCGCGGGTCATACGCAGTATTTT
TRBJ2-1	-	TRBV5-4	-	CASSEGTNPYNEQFF	TGTGCCAGCAGCGAGGGGACAAACCCTTACAATGAGCAGTTCTTC
TRBJ2-7	-	TRBV4-1	-	CASSPPVGGAYEQYF	TGCGCCAGCAGCCCCCCAGTAGGAGGGGCCTACGAGCAGTACTTC
TRBJ2-1	TRBD2	TRBV7-9	-	CASSGSLAGVVSNEQFF	TGTGCCAGCAGCGGCTCACTAGCGGGAGTCGTATCCAATGAGCAGTTCTTC
TRBJ1-2	TRBD1	TRBV19	-	CASRDTGGGYGYTF	TGTGCCAGTAGGGACACAGGGGGGGGCTATGGCTACACCTTC
TRBJ2-2	-	TRBV13	-	CASSLGDTGELLF	TGTGCCAGCAGCTTGGGGGACACCGGGGAGCTGCTTTTT
TRBJ2-7	-	TRBV4-1	-	CASSPATGNYEQYF	TGCGCCAGCAGCCCGGCTACAGGGAACTACGAGCAGTACTTC
TRBJ1-2	-	TRBV7-2	-	CASSLAAGTNYGYTF	TGTGCCAGCAGCTTAGCGGCGGGGACTAACTATGGCTACACCTTC
TRBJ2-2	-	TRBV7-8	-	CASSFGQRLTTGELFF	TGTGCCAGCAGCTTCGGACAGAGGTTGACTACCGGGGAGCTGTTTTTT
TRBJ2-3	TRBD2	TRBV19	few	CASRNGLGLSDTQYF	TGTGCCAGTAGAAATGGACTAGGTTTGTCAGATACGCAGTATTTT
TRBJ1-1	-	TRBV28	-	CASSLWGRPDTEAFF	TGTGCCAGCAGTTTATGGGGGCGCCCGGACACTGAAGCTTTCTTT
TRBJ2-5	-	TRBV9	-	CASSVGGRPAGETQYF	TGTGCCAGCAGCGTAGGCGGCAGGCCGGCGGGGGAGACCCAGTACTTC
TRBJ2-5	-	TRBV29-1	-	CSVDKGGFRETQYF	TGCAGCGTTGATAAGGGGGGGTTCCGAGAGACCCAGTACTTC
TRBJ2-5	-	TRBV11-2	-	CASRATTIRDQETQYF	TGTGCCAGCAGGGCCACCACTATCCGGGACCAAGAGACCCAGTACTTC
TRBJ1-2	TRBD1	TRBV15	once	CATSTAGGTNYGYTF	TGTGCCACCAGCACCGCAGGGGGAACTAACTATGGCTACACCTTC
TRBJ2-7	TRBD1	TRBV5-4	-	CASSLLTGGGYEQYF	TGTGCCAGCAGCCTCTTGACAGGGGGCGGGTACGAGCAGTACTTC
TRBJ2-7	TRBD1	TRBV19	-	CASSIYLGTGDHEQYF	TGTGCCAGTAGTATCTATCTGGGGACAGGGGACCACGAGCAGTACTTC
TRBJ2-5	TRBD2	TRBV4-2	-	CASSQGLAQETQYF	TGTGCCAGCAGCCAAGGACTAGCGCAAGAGACCCAGTACTTC
TRBJ1-5	-	TRBV2	-	CASRWGHPNQPQHF	TGTGCCAGCCGATGGGGACACCCCAATCAGCCCCAGCATTTT
TRBJ1-3	-	TRBV13	-	CASSLDHSISGNTIYF	TGTGCCAGCAGCTTAGATCACAGCATCTCTGGAAACACCATATATTTT
TRBJ1-2	TRBD1	TRBV29-1	-	CSVLATGGTYGYTF	TGCAGCGTATTAGCGACAGGGGGAACCTATGGCTACACCTTC
TRBJ1-1	TRBD1	TRBV5-4	-	CASSSLKDRPRQAFF	TGTGCCAGCAGCTCACTCAAGGACAGGCCCAGGCAAGCTTTCTTT
TRBJ1-4	-	TRBV5-6	-	CASSRVQGPNEKLFF	TGTGCCAGCAGCAGGGTACAGGGTCCCAATGAAAAACTGTTTTTT
TRBJ2-7	TRBD1	TRBV6-5	once	CASSYEGQGANEQYF	TGTGCCAGCAGTTACGAGGGACAGGGGGCAAACGAGCAGTACTTC
TRBJ1-4	-	TRBV28	-	CASSSSYRQANEKLFF	TGTGCCAGCAGTTCTTCCTACCGACAGGCCAATGAAAAACTGTTTTTT
TRBJ2-1	-	TRBV20-1	few	CSPINNEQFF	TGCAGTCCAATCAACAATGAGCAGTTCTTC
TRBJ1-5	-	TRBV6-1	-	CASSAPTDSNQPQHF	TGTGCCAGCAGTGCCCCAACTGATAGCAATCAGCCCCAGCATTTT
TRBJ2-1	-	TRBV7-2	-	CASSLVLAGSYNEQFF	TGTGCCAGCAGCTTAGTACTAGCTGGATCCTACAATGAGCAGTTCTTC
TRBJ2-3	TRBD2	TRBV6-4	-	CASSATTGTSGTDTQYF	TGTGCCAGCAGTGCAACGACCGGGACTAGCGGCACAGATACGCAGTATTTT
TRBJ2-7	-	TRBV28	-	CASTTGTYEQYF	TGTGCCAGCACCACGGGAACCTACGAGCAGTACTTC
TRBJ2-3	TRBD2	TRBV5-1	-	CASSLSLAGAGDGQYF	TGCGCCAGCAGCTTGTCACTAGCGGGGGCCGGGGATGGGCAGTATTTT
TRBJ2-6	-	TRBV29-1	-	CSVTPGSGANVLTF	TGCAGCGTAACTCCAGGATCTGGGGCCAACGTCCTGACTTTC
TRBJ1-4	-	TRBV29-1	-	CSVDLGYSATNEKLFF	TGCAGCGTTGACCTGGGATATAGCGCAACTAATGAAAAACTGTTTTTT
TRBJ2-1	TRBD2	TRBV2	-	CASSASGGAGYNEQFF	TGTGCCAGCAGCGCTAGCGGGGGGGCTGGTTACAATGAGCAGTTCTTC
TRBJ2-3	-	TRBV18	-	CASSPPSMNTDTQYF	TGTGCCAGCTCACCACCGTCTATGAACACAGATACGCAGTATTTT
TRBJ1-1	TRBD1	TRBV5-1	medium-sized	CASSSMGQGNTEAFF	TGCGCCAGCAGCTCAATGGGACAGGGGAACACTGAAGCTTTCTTT
TRBJ1-2	-	TRBV27	-	CASSSFHRGIHANYGYTF	TGTGCCAGCAGTAGTTTTCATCGGGGGATTCATGCTAACTATGGCTACACCTTC
TRBJ2-1	TRBD1	TRBV29-1	-	CSVGTGNNEQFF	TGCAGCGTTGGGACAGGGAACAATGAGCAGTTCTTC
TRBJ2-3	TRBD2	TRBV5-1	-	CASSIAGVSTDTQYF	TGCGCCAGCAGCATAGCGGGGGTGAGCACAGATACGCAGTATTTT
TRBJ2-1	TRBD2	TRBV7-3	-	CASSPTSGAASEQFF	TGTGCCAGCAGCCCGACTAGCGGGGCGGCTTCCGAGCAGTTCTTC
TRBJ1-2	-	TRBV28	-	CASSLAMGPNYGYTF	TGTGCCAGCAGTTTAGCGATGGGGCCTAACTATGGCTACACCTTC